This TCR beta chain derives from a study of blood T cell repertoires in COVID-19. Whole-study context: The study drew acute and convalescent COVID-19 samples from the United States, Italy and Spain. T cells, B-cell-depleted T cells, or PBMCs supplied cDNA or gDNA.

Per the original data handling: The authors estimated nucleated cell counts from reference gene primer amplification. This table comes from immunoSEQ multiplex PCR, and its TCRdb copy is limited to in-frame clones, with some not included. The V and J calls and the clone size are those of that table, but D and trimming were determined from the DNA. Among 380,000 or so clones listed, about 89% were seen once. The CDR3 has 15 residues. With V trimmed by 2 bases and J by 0 bases, 2 bases remained unmatched. CDR1 is LGHNA and CDR2 is YSLEER in the germline V gene. The specimen sequenced was peripheral blood. The sequence came from a man aged 40-50 years with acute or convalescent COVID-19. The V call is TRBV4-3, the J call TRBJ2-3, with 7 bases matching TRBD1. CDR3 DNA sequence: TGCGCCAGCAGCCAACTGGGACAGAGCACAGATACGCAGTATTTT. This sequence encodes CASSQLGQSTDTQYF.